This section outlines one TCR beta chain sequence together with its context. Its specificity is unknown. Looked up from germline, CDR1 is DFQATT and CDR2 is SNEGSKA (reference sequence). V shed 3 bases and J shed 6 bases, with 17 bases lying between them. CDR3 length equals 15 residues. Library preparation (for TCRbeta) was performed with unique molecular identifiers. TCRdb independently ran MiXCR on the PCR reads; one entry per CDR3 protein. The table records about 300,000 distinct CDR3 sequences, 10% of them present only once. The entry originates in a study of T-cell reconstitution after alpha-beta-depleted transplantation in children. Study-wide results and limits: The study reportedly traced alpha-beta T cells about two months after transplant to several hundred expanded graft clones. Most T-cell counts and diversity one year after the transplant came from T cells that were newly produced. Where some patients showed high TCRbeta diversity at day 60, it came from recipient T cells and thymic progenitors that had survived.

The material was PBMCs, obtained before TCRalphabeta/CD19-depleted stem cell transplant. This chain joins TRBV20-1 and TRBJ2-2, with a possible D match to TRBD2 (6 bases). The TCR was taken from a boy in the first two years of life with acute myeloid leukemia, due to receive a stem cell transplant. The CDR3 spells CSARRLVGGPGELFF. The CDR3 DNA sequence: TGCAGTGCTAGGAGGCTAGTAGGAGGGCCCGGGGAGCTGTTTTTT.